This T cell receptor beta chain stems from a study of regulatory T cells in long-lasting Graves disease. The germline gives CDR1 MDHEN, CDR2 SYDVKM. The germline V and J ends were trimmed by 3 bases and 5 bases, with 16 bases remaining between them. The CDR3 runs to 16 residues. The TCR beta library used iRepertoire HTBI primers with Arm-PCR amplification of CDR3. Per the original data handling: Identification yielded some 65 TRBV and approximately 13 TRBJ segments across samples. In TCRdb, the multiplex PCR reads were re-called with MiXCR into one record per CDR3 protein. These V and J calls derive from TCRdb rather than the authors' analysis. The sample holds about 430,000 distinct CDR3 sequences, roughly a fifth seen once. Points from the study as a whole: Patients with persistent Graves' had lower TCR diversity than newly diagnosed patients. Under persistent disease, TRBV28, TRBJ1-2 and TRBJ2-5 were used preferentially.

This clonotype showed up just a few times. What it binds is not known. Time point noted: persistent/refractory GD, antithyroid drugs over 5 years with positive TRAb. Researchers made the TCR library from RNA that was extracted from PBMCs. Sequencing used peripheral blood mononuclear cells (PBMCs), obtained when the disease was refractory, from a patient treated with antithyroid drugs. The rearrangement joins TRBV28 to TRBJ1-4; D remains ambiguous. The TCR sequence derives from a female donor with Graves disease. The CDR3 region has the DNA TGTGCCAGCAGTTTGGGGAGTATGATAGGGAATGAAAAACTGTTTTTT. Amino acid sequence: CASSLGSMIGNEKLFF.